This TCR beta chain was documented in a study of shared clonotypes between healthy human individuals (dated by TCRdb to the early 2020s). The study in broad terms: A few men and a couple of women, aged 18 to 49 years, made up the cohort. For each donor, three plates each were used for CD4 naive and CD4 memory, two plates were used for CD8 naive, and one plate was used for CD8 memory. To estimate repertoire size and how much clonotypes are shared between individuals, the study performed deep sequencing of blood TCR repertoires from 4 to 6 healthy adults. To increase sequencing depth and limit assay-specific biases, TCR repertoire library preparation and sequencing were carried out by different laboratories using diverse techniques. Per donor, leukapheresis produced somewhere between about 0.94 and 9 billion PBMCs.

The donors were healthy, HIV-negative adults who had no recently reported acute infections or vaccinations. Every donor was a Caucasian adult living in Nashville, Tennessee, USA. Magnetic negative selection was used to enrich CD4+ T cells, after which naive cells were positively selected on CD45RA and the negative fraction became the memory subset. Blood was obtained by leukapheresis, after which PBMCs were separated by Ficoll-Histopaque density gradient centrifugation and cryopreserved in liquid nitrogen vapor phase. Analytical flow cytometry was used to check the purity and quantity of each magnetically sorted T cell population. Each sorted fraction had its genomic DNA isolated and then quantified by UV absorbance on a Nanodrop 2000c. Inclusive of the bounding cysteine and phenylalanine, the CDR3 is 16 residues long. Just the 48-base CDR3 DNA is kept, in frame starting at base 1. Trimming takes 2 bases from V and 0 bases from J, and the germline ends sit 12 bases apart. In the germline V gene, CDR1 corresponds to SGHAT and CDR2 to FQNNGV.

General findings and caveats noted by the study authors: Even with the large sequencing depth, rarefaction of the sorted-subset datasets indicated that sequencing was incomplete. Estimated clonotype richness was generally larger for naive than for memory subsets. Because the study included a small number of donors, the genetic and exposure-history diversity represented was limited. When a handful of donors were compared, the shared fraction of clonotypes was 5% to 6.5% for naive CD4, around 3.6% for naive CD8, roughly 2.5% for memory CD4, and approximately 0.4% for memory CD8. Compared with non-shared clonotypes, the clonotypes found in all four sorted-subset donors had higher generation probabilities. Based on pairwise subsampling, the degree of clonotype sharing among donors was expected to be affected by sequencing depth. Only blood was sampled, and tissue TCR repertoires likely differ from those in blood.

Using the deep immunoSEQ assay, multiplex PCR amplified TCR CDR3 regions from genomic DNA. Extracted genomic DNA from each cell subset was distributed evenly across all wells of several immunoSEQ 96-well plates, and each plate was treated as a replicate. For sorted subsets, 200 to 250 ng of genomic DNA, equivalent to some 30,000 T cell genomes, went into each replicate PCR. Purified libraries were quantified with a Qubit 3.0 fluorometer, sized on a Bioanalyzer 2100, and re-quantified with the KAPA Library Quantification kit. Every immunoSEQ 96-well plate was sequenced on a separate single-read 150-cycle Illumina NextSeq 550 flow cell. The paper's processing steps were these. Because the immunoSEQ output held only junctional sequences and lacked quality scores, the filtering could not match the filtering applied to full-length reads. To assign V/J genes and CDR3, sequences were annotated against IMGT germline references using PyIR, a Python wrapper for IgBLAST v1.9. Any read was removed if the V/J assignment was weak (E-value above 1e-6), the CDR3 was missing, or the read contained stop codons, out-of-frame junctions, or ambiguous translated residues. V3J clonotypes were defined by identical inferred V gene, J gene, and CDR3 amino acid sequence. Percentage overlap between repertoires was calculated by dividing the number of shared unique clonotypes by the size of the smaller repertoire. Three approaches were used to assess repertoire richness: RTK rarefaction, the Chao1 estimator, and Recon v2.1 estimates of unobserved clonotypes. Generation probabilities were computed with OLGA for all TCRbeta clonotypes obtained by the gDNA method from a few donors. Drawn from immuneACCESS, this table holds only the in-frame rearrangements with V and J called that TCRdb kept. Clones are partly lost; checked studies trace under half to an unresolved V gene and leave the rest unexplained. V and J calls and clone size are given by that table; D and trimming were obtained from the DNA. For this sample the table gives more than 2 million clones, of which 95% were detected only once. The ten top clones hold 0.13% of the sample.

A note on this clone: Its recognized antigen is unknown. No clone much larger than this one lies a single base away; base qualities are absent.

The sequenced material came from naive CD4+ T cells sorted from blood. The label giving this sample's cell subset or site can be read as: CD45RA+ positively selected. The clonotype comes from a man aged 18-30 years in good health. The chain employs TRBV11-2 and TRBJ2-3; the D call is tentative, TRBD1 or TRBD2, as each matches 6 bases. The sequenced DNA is TGTGCCAGCAGCTTAACCGGGGGCGGGAGCACAGATACGCAGTATTTT. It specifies CASSLTGGGSTDTQYF. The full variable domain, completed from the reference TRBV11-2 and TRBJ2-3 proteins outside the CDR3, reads EAGVAQSPRYKIIEKRQSVAFWCNPISGHATLYWYQQILGQGPKLLIQFQNNGVVDDSQLPKDRFSAERLKGVDSTLKIQPAKLEDSAVYLCASSLTGGGSTDTQYFGPGTRLTVL.